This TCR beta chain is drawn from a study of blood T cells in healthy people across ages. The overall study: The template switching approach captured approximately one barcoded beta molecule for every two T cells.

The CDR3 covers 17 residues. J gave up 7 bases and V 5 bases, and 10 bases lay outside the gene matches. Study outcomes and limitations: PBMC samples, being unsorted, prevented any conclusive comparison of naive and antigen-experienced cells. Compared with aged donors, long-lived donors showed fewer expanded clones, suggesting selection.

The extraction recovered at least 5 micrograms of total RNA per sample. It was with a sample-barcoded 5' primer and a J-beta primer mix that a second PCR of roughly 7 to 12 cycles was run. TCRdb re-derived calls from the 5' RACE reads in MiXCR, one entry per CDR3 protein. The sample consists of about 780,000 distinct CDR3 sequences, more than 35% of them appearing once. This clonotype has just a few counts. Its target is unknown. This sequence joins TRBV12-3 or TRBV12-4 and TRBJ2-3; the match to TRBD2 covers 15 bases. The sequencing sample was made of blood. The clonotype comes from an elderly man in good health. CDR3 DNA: TGTGCCAGCAGTCCGCGGACTAGCGGGAGGGCTATAAATACGCAGTATTTT. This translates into CASSPRTSGRAINTQYF.